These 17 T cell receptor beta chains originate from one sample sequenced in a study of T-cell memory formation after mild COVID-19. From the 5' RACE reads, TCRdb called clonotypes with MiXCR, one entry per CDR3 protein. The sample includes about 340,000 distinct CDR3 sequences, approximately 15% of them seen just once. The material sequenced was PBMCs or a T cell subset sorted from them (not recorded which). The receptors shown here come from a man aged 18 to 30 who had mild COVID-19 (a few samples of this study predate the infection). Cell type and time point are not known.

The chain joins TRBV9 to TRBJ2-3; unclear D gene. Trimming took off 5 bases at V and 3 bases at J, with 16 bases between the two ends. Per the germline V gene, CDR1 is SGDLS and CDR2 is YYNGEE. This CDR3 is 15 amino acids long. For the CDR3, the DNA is TGTGCCAGCAGTCCCGGTCCGGTTGTGACAGATACGCAGTATTTT. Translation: CASSPGPVVTDTQYF.

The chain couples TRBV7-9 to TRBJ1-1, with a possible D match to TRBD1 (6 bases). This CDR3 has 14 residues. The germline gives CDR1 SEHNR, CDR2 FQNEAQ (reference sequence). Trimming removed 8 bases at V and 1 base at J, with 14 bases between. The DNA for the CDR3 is TGTGCCAGCGGAGTATGGGGGGCGAACACTGAAGCTTTCTTT. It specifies CASGVWGANTEAFF.

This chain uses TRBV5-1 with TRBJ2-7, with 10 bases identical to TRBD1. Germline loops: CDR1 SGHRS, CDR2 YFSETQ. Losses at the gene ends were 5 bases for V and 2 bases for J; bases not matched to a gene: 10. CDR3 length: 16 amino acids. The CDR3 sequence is CASRFPGTGEPYEQYV. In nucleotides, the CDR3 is TGCGCCAGCAGATTTCCCGGGACAGGGGAACCCTACGAGCAGTACGTC.

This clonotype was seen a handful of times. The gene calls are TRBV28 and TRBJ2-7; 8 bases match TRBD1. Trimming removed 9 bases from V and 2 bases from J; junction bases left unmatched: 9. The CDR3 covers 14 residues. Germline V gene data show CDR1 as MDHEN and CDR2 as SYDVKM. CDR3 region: CASRYGQGTYEQYF. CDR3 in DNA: TGTGCCAGTCGATACGGACAGGGAACCTACGAGCAGTACTTC.

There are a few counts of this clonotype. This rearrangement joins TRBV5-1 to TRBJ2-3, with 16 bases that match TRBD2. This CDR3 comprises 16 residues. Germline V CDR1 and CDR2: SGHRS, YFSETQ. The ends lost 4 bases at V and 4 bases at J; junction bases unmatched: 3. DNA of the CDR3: TGCGCCAGCAGCACAGGGACTAGCGGGGGGGCAGATACGCAGTATTTT. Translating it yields CASSTGTSGGADTQYF.

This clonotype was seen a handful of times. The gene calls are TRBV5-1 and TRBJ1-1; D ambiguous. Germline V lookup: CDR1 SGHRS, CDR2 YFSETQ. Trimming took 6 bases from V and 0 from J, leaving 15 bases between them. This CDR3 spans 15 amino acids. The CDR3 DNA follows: TGCGCCAGCAAGTTCGGCGTATCCATGAACACTGAAGCTTTCTTT. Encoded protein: CASKFGVSMNTEAFF.

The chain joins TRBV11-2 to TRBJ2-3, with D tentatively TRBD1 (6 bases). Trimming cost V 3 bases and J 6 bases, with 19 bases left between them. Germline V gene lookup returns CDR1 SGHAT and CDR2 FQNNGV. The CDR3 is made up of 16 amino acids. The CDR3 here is CASSFSSYRAADTQYF. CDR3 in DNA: TGTGCCAGCAGCTTTTCATCGTACAGGGCGGCCGATACGCAGTATTTT.

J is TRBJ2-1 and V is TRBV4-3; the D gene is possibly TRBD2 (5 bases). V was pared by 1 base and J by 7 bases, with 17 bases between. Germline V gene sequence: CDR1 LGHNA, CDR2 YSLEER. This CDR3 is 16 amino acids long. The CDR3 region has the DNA TGCGCCAGCAGCCAAGCCCTAGTAGCGTCCTCTAATGAGCAGTTCTTC. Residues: CASSQALVASSNEQFF.

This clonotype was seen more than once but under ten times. CDR3: CASSSDGGNQPQHF. CDR3 DNA sequence: TGCGCCAGCAGCTCGGACGGAGGCAATCAGCCCCAGCATTTT. V gene TRBV5-1 combines with J gene TRBJ1-5; D not certain. This CDR3 spans 14 amino acids. Germline CDR1 and CDR2: SGHRS and YFSETQ. V was clipped by 3 bases and J by 2 bases, with 9 bases between them.

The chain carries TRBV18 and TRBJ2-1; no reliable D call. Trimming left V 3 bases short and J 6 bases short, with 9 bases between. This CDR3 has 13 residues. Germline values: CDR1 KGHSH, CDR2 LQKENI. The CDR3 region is CASSPVMGNEQFF. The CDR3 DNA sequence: TGTGCCAGCTCACCGGTAATGGGCAATGAGCAGTTCTTC.

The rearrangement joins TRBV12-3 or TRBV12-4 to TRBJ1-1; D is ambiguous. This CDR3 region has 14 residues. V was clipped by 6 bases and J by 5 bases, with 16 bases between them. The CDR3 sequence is CASRNRPSGTEAFF. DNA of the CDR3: TGTGCCAGCAGGAATCGACCCAGTGGGACTGAAGCTTTCTTT.

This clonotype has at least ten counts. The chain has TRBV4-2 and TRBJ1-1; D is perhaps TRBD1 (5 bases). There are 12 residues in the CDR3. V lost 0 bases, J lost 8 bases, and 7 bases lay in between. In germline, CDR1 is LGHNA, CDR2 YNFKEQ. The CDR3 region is CASSQERGEAFF. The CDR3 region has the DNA TGTGCCAGCAGCCAAGAAAGGGGCGAAGCTTTCTTT.

CDR3 bases: TGTGCCAGCAGCAGAACAGGGGGAGGTAGGACTGAAGCTTTCTTT. It specifies CASSRTGGGRTEAFF. The rearrangement uses TRBV6-5 and TRBJ1-1, with 8 bases fitting TRBD1. Germline V gene lookup returns CDR1 MNHEY and CDR2 SVGAGI. V was pared by 6 bases and J by 5 bases, with 11 bases of the junction left unmatched. The CDR3 is made up of 15 amino acids.

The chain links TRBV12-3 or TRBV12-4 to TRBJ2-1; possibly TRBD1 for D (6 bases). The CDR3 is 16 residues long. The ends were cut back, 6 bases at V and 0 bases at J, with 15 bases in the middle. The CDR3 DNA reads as TGTGCCAGCAGGTCCAGGGGACCCAGCTCCTACAATGAGCAGTTCTTC. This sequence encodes CASRSRGPSSYNEQFF.

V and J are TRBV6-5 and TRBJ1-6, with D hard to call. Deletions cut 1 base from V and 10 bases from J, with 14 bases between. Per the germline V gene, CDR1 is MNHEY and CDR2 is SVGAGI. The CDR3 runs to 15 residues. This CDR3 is CASSYLIGSHSPLHF. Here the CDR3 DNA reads TGTGCCAGCAGTTACTTGATCGGGAGCCACTCACCCCTCCACTTT.

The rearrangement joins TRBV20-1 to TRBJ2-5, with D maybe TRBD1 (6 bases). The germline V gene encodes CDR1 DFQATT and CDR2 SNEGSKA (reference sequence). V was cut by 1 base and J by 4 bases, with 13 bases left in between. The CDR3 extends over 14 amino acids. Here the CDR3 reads CSARGWTVPETQYF. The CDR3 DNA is TGCAGTGCTAGAGGGTGGACAGTCCCAGAGACCCAGTACTTC.

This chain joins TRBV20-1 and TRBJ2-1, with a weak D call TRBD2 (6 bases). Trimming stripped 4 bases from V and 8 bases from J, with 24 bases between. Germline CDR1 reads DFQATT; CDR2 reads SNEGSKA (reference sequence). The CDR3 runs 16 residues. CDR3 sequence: CSAKGLSGLVGDEQFF. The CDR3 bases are TGCAGTGCTAAGGGACTTAGTGGCCTCGTGGGAGATGAGCAGTTCTTC.